This TCR beta chain was sequenced in a study of blood T cells in healthy people across ages. Findings and limits, study-wide: Unsorted PBMCs prevented conclusive naive versus antigen-experienced comparison.

A second PCR, run for about 6 to 11 cycles, used a sample-barcoded 5' primer plus a J-beta primer mix. Researchers report that a template-switch adaptor with 12 random nucleotides tagged each cDNA molecule. TCRdb re-analysed the 5' RACE reads in MiXCR, keeping a single row per CDR3 protein. The sample yields approximately 2,000,000 distinct CDR3 sequences, around 42% seen once. The amount of total RNA extracted per sample was at least 5.5 micrograms. Comment on this clonotype: Its antigen is as yet unknown.

Germline CDR1 and CDR2: SNHLY and FYNNEI. V lost 8 bases to trimming and J lost 3 bases; unmatched junction nucleotides: 10. This CDR3 is 15 amino acids long. This clonotype was obtained from a human donor in good health. The sample comprised blood. The V call is TRBV2, the J call TRBJ2-4; 7 bases match TRBD2. The CDR3 DNA is TGTGCCAGCGCCGGAGCTAGCGGACGCAAAAACATTCAGTACTTC. Its protein product is CASAGASGRKNIQYF.